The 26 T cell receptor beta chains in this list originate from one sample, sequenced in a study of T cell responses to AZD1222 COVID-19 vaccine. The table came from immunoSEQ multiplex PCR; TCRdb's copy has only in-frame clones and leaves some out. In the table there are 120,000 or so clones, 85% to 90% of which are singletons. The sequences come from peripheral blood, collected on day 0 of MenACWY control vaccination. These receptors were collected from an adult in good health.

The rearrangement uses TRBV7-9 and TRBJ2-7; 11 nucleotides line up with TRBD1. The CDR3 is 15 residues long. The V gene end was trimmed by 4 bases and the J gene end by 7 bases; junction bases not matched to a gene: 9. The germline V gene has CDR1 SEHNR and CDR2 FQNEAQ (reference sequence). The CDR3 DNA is TGTGCCAGCAGCTGGAGCGGACAGGGGGCAGAAGAGCAGTACTTC. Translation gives CASSWSGQGAEEQYF.

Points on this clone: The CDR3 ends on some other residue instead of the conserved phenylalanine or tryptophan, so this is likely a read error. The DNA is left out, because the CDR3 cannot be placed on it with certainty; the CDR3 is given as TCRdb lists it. The CDR3 loop is CASQQGPWT. The genes are TRBV7-9 and TRBJ1-5; the table's D call of TRBD1 was not tested on the DNA. 9 amino acids form the CDR3, both terminal residues included. The germline gives CDR1 SEHNR, CDR2 FQNEAQ (reference sequence).

In DNA, the CDR3 is TGTGCCAGCAGCTCATCCGGGACTAGCGGGATGAACACCGGGGAGCTGTTTTTT. This sequence encodes CASSSSGTSGMNTGELFF. The genes are TRBV7-7 and TRBJ2-2, with 13 bases that match TRBD2. The V gene's germline CDR1 is SSHAT and CDR2 FNYEAQ (reference sequence). The length of the CDR3 is 18 residues. Losses at the gene ends were 4 bases for V and 1 base for J; bases not matched to a gene: 6.

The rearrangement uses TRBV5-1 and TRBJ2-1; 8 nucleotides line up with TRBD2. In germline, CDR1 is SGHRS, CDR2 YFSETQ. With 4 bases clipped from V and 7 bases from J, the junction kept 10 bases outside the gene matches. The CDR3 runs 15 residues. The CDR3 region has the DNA TGCGCCAGCAGCACGACTAGCGTTGCGGGAAATGAGCAGTTCTTC. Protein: CASSTTSVAGNEQFF. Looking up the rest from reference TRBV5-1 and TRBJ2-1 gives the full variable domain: KAGVTQTPRYLIKTRGQQVTLSCSPISGHRSVSWYQQTPGQGLQFLFEYFSETQRNKGNFPGRFSGRQFSNSRSEMNVSTLELGDSALYLCASSTTSVAGNEQFFGPGTRLTVL.

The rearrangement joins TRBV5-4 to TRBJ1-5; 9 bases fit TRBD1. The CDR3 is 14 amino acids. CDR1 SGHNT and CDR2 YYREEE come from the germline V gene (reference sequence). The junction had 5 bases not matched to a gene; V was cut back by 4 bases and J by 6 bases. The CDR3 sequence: CASSPDRGGQPQHF. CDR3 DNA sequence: TGTGCCAGCAGCCCGGACAGGGGCGGTCAGCCCCAGCATTTT.

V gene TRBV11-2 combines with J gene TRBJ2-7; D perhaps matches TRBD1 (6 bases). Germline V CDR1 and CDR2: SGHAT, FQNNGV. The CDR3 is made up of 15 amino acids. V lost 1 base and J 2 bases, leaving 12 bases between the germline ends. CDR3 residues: CASSLVPGVAYEQYF. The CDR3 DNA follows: TGTGCCAGCAGCTTAGTCCCAGGGGTGGCCTACGAGCAGTACTTC.

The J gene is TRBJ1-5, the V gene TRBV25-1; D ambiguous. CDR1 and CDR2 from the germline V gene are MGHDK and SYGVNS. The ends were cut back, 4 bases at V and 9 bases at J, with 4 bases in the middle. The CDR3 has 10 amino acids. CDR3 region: CASSVWPQHF. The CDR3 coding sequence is TGTGCCAGCAGTGTTTGGCCCCAGCATTTT.

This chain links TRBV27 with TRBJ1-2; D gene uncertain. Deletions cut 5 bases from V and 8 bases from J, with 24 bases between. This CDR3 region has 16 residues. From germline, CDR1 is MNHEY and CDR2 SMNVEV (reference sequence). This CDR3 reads CASSTNPSVLPSGYTF. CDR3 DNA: TGTGCCAGCAGTACAAATCCGTCGGTCTTGCCAAGCGGCTACACCTTC.

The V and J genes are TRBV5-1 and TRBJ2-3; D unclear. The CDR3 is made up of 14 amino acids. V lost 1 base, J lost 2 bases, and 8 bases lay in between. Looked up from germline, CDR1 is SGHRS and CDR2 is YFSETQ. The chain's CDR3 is CASSLSEITDTQYF. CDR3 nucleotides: TGCGCCAGCAGCTTGTCTGAGATCACAGATACGCAGTATTTT.

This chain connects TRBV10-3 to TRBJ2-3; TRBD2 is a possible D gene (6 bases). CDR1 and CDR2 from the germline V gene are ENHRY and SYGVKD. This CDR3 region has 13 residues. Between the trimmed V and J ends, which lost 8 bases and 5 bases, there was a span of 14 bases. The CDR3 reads CAIRLTGEDTQYF. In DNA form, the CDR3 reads TGTGCCATCCGTCTTACGGGGGAAGATACGCAGTATTTT.

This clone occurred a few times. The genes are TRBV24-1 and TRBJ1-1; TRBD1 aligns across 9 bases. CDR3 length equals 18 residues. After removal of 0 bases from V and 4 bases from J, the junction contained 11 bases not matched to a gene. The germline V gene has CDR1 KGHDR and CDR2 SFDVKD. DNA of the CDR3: TGTGCCACCAGTGATTTGCGGGACAGGGTTTTGGAGGCCACTGAAGCTTTCTTT. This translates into CATSDLRDRVLEATEAFF.

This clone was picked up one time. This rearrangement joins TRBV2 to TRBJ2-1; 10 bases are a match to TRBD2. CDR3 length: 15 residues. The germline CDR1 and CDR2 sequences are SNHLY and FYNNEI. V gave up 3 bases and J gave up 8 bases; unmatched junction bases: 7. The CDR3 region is CASSEGLAGGDEQFF. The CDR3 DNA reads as TGTGCCAGCAGTGAGGGGTTAGCGGGAGGCGATGAGCAGTTCTTC.

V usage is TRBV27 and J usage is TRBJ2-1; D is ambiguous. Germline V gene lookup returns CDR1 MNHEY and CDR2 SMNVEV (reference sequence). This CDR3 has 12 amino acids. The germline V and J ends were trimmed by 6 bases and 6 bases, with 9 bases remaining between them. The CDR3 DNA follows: TGTGCCAGCAGAAACTGGCTCAATGAGCAGTTCTTC. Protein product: CASRNWLNEQFF.

Here the CDR3 DNA reads TGTGCCTGGAGTGCCCGGACGGCCCAAGAGACCCAGTACTTC. Protein sequence: CAWSARTAQETQYF. This chain joins TRBV30 and TRBJ2-5; D unresolved. Trimming took off 1 base at V and 1 base at J, with 10 bases between the two ends. The CDR3 totals 14 residues. The germline gives CDR1 GTSNPN, CDR2 SVGIG (reference sequence).

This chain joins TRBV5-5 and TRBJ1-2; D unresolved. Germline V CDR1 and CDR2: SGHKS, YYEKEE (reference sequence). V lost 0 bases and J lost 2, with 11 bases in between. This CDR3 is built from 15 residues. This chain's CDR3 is CASSLGTAVNYGYTF. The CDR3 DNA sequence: TGTGCCAGCAGCTTGGGGACCGCAGTGAACTATGGCTACACCTTC. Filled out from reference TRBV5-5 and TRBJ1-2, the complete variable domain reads DAGVTQSPTHLIKTRGQQVTLRCSPISGHKSVSWYQQVLGQGPQFIFQYYEKEERGRGNFPDRFSARQFPNYSSELNVNALLLGDSALYLCASSLGTAVNYGYTFGSGTRLTVV.

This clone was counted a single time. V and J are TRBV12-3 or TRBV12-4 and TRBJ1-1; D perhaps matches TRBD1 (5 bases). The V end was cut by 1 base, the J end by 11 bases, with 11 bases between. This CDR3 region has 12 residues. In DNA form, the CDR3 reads TGTGCCAGCAGTTTAGATGGGGCTGGGGCTTTCTTT. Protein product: CASSLDGAGAFF.

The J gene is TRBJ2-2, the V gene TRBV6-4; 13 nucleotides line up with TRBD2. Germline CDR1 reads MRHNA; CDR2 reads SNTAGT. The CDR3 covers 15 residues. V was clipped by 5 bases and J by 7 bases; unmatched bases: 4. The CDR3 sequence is CASSRLAGGGGELFF. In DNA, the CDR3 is TGTGCCAGCAGTCGACTAGCGGGAGGTGGCGGGGAGCTGTTTTTT.

CDR3 residues: CASSEFGGPVNQPQHF. In nucleotides, the CDR3 is TGTGCCAGCAGTGAATTCGGCGGTCCGGTGAATCAGCCCCAGCATTTT. The genes are TRBV6-1 and TRBJ1-5, with no clear D. The CDR3 contains 16 residues. V lost 2 bases and J 4 bases, leaving 15 bases between the germline ends. Germline lookup yields CDR1 MNHNS and CDR2 SASEGT.

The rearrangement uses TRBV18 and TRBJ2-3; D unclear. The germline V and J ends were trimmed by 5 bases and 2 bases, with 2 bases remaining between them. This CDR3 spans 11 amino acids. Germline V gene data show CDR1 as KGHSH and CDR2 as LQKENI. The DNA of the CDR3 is TGTGCCAGCTCAAACACAGATACGCAGTATTTT. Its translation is CASSNTDTQYF.

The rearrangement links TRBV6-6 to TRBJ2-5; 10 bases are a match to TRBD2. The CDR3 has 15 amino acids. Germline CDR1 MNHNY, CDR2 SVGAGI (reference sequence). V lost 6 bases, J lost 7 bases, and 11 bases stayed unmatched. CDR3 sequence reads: CASRFETSGFGTQYF. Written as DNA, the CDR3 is TGTGCCAGCAGATTCGAGACTAGCGGGTTTGGGACCCAGTACTTC.

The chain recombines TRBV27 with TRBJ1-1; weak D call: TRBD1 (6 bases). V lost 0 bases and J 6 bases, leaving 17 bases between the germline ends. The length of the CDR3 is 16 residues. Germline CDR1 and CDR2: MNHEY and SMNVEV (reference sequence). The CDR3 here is CASSLSALGGNAEAFF. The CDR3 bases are TGTGCCAGCAGTTTATCAGCTTTAGGGGGAAATGCTGAAGCTTTCTTT.

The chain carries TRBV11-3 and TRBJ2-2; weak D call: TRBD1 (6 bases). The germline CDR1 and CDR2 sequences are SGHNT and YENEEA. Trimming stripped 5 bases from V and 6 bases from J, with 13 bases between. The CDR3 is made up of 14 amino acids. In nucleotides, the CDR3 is TGTGCCAGCAGCAATAACAGGGTTGCCGGGGAGCTGTTTTTT. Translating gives CASSNNRVAGELFF.

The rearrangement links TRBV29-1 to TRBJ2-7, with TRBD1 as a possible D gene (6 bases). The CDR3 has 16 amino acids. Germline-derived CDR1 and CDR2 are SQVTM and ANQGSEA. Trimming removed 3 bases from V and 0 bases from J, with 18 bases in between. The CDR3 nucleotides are TGCAGCGTTGATGGGGTTGGGACACACTACTCCTACGAGCAGTACTTC. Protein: CSVDGVGTHYSYEQYF.

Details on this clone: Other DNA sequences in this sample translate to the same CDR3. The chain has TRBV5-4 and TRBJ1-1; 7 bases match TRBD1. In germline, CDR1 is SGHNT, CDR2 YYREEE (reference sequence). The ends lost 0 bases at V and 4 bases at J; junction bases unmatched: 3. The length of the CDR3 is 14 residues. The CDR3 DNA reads TGTGCCAGCAGCTTGGAGGGGGCGGGCACTGAAGCTTTCTTT. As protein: CASSLEGAGTEAFF.

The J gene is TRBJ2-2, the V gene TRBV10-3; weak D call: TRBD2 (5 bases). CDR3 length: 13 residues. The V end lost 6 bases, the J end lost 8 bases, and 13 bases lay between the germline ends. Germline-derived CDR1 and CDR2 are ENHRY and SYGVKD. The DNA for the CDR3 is TGTGCCATCAGAAGGGTGGGAGCGGGGGAGCTGTTTTTT. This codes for CAIRRVGAGELFF.

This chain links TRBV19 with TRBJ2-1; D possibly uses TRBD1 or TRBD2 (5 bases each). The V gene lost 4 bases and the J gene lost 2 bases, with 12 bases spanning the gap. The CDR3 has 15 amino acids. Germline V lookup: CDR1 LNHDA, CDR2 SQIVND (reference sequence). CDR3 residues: CASSRDPGAYNEQFF. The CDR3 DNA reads TGTGCCAGTAGTAGGGACCCCGGGGCCTACAATGAGCAGTTCTTC.